This TCR beta chain appears in the sequencing data of a study of shared clonotypes between healthy human individuals. Method: immunoSEQ multiplex PCR; TCRdb's copy keeps in-frame clones and lacks some. The sample carries about 2.4 million clones, roughly 92% recorded once. The CDR3 has 13 residues. Germline CDR1 SNHLY, CDR2 FYNNEI. V was trimmed by 9 bases and J by 3 bases, leaving 13 bases between them. Sequenced sample: naive CD4+ T cells sorted from blood. As for subset: CD45RA+ positively selected. The receptor's source is a man younger than 35 in good health. This chain links TRBV2 with TRBJ2-3; a weak D match, TRBD2 (7 bases). CDR3 sequence (DNA): TGTGCCAGGGGAGGGGACATGACAGATACGCAGTATTTT. It is translated as CARGGDMTDTQYF.